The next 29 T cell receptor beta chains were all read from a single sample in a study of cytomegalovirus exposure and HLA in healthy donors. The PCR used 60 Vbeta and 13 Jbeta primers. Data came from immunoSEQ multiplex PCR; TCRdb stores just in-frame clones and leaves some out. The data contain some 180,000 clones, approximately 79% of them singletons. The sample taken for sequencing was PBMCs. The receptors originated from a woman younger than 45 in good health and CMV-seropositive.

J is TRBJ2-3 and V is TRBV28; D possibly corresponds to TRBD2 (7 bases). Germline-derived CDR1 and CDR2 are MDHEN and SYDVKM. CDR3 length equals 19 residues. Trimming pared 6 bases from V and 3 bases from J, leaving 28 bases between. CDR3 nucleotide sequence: TGTGCCAGCAGGACTTATTTTGGGGGGGGCGCAGGGTTGACAGATACGCAGTATTTT. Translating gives CASRTYFGGGAGLTDTQYF.

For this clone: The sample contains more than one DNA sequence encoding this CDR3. The CDR3, as DNA: TGTGCCAGCAGCCGGACAGGGGGGGGAGAAAAACTGTTTTTT. Translating gives CASSRTGGGEKLFF. The chain couples TRBV5-4 to TRBJ1-4; 10 nucleotides align to TRBD1. This CDR3 has 14 residues. The junction had 5 bases not matched to a gene; V was cut back by 4 bases and J by 8 bases. Germline CDR1 is SGHNT and CDR2 is YYREEE (reference sequence). Based on the CDR3 plus reference TRBV5-4 and TRBJ1-4, the full variable domain is ETGVTQSPTHLIKTRGQQVTLRCSSQSGHNTVSWYQQALGQGPQFIFQYYREEENGRGNFPPRFSGLQFPNYSSELNVNALELDDSALYLCASSRTGGGEKLFFGSGTQLSVL.

CDR3 sequence (DNA): TGTGCCAGCAGCGCCTCGAGCTCCTACAATGAGCAGTTCTTC. It encodes CASSASSSYNEQFF. V usage is TRBV9 and J usage is TRBJ2-1, with D unresolved. V was cut by 3 bases and J by 0 bases, with 7 bases left in between. Germline V gives CDR1 SGDLS, CDR2 YYNGEE. The CDR3 consists of 14 residues.

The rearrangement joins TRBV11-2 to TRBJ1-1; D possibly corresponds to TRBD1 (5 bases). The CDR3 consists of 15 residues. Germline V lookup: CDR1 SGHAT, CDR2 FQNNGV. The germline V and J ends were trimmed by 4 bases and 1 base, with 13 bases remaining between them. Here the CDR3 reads CASSYSGPGNTEAFF. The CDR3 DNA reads TGTGCCAGCAGCTATTCAGGGCCCGGGAACACTGAAGCTTTCTTT.

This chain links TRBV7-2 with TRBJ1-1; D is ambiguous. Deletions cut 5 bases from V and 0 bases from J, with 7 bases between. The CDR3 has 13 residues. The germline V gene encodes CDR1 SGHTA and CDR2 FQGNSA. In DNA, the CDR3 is TGTGCCAGCAGCCCCAGGATGAACACTGAAGCTTTCTTT. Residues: CASSPRMNTEAFF.

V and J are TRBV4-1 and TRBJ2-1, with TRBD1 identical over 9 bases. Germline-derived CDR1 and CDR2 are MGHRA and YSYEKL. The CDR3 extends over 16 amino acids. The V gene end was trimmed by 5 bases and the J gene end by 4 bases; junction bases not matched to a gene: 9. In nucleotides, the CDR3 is TGCGCCAGCAGCAACTCCGACAGGGGGTTATACAATGAGCAGTTCTTC. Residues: CASSNSDRGLYNEQFF.

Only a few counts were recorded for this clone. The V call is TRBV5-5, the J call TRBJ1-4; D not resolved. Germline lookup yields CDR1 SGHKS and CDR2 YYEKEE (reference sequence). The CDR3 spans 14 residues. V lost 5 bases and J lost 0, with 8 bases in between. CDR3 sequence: CASRVQPTNEKLFF. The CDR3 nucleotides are TGTGCCAGCAGGGTACAGCCAACTAATGAAAAACTGTTTTTT.

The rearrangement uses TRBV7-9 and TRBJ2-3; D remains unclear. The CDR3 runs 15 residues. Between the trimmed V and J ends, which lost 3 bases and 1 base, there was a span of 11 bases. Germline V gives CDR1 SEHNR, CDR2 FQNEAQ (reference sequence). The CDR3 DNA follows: TGTGCCAGCAGCTTTATAGTCAAACGCACAGATACGCAGTATTTT. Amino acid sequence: CASSFIVKRTDTQYF.

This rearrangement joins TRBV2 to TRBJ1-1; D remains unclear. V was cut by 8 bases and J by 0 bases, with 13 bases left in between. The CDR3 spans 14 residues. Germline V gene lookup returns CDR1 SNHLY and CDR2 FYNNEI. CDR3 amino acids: CASFGVRLNTEAFF. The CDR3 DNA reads TGTGCCAGCTTTGGCGTGCGGCTGAACACTGAAGCTTTCTTT.

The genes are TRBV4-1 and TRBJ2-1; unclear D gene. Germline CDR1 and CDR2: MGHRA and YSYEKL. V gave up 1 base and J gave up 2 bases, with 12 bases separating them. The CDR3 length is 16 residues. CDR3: CASSQGDISPYNEQFF. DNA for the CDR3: TGCGCCAGCAGCCAAGGTGACATATCCCCCTACAATGAGCAGTTCTTC.

CDR3 in amino acids: CASSLSSGGSPYEQYF. The CDR3 DNA reads TGTGCCAGCAGTTTGTCTAGCGGGGGGTCCCCCTACGAGCAGTACTTC. J is TRBJ2-7 and V is TRBV27; 11 bases agree with TRBD2. There are 16 residues in the CDR3. J lost 2 bases, V lost 3 bases, and 6 bases had no gene match. Germline V gene sequence: CDR1 MNHEY, CDR2 SMNVEV (reference sequence).

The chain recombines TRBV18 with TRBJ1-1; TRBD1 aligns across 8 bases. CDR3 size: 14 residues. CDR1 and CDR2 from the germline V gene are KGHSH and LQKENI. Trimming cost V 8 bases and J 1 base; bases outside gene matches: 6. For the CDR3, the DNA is TGTGCCAGCCTTATGGACAGGGCGAACACTGAAGCTTTCTTT. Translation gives CASLMDRANTEAFF.

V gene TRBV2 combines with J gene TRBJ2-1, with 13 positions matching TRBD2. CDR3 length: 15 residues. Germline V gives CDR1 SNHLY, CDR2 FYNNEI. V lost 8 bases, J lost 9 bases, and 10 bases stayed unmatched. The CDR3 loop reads CASDLRTSGSGEQFF. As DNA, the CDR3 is TGTGCCAGCGACCTCCGGACTAGCGGGAGTGGTGAGCAGTTCTTC.

The CDR3 here is CASSSTSGRVETQYF. The CDR3 region has the DNA TGTGCCAGCAGTTCGACTAGCGGGAGAGTGGAGACCCAGTACTTC. The chain links TRBV6-5 to TRBJ2-5; 12 bases agree with TRBD2. Trimming removed 4 bases from V and 5 bases from J; junction bases left unmatched: 5. From germline, CDR1 is MNHEY and CDR2 SVGAGI. This CDR3 has 15 amino acids.

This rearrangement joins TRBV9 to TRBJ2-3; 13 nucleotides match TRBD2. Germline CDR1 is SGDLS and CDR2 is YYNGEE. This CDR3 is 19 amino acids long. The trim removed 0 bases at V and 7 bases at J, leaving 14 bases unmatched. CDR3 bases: TGTGCCAGCAGCGTAGCGGCCGAGTCACTAGCGGGGGGGCCTAATACGCAGTATTTT. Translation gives CASSVAAESLAGGPNTQYF. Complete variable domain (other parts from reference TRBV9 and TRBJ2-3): DSGVTQTPKHLITATGQRVTLRCSPRSGDLSVYWYQQSLDQGLQFLIQYYNGEERAKGNILERFSAQQFPDLHSELNLSSLELGDSALYFCASSVAAESLAGGPNTQYFGPGTRLTVL.

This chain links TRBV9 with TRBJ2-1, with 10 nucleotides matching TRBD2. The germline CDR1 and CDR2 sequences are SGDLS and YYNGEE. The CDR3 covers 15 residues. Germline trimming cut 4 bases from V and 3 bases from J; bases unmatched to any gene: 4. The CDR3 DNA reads TGTGCCAGCAGCCCAGCGGGAGGGGACTACAATGAGCAGTTCTTC. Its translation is CASSPAGGDYNEQFF.

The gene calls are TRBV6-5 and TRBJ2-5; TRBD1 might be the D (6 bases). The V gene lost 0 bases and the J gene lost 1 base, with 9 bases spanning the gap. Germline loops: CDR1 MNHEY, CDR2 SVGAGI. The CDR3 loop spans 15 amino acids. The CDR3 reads CASSYSIGGQETQYF. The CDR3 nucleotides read TGTGCCAGCAGTTACTCGATAGGGGGCCAAGAGACCCAGTACTTC.

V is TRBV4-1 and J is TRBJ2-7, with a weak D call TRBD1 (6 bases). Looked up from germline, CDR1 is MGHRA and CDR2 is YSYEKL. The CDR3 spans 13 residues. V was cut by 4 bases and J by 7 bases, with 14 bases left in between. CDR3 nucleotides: TGCGCCAGCAGCCCTGGGACACCAGTGGAGCAGTACTTC. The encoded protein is CASSPGTPVEQYF.

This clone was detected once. The CDR3 nucleotides are TGTGCCAGCAGCTTGGGACTAGGGTTGCGCGAGCAGTACTTC. Translated, it gives CASSLGLGLREQYF. This chain connects TRBV5-6 to TRBJ2-7; TRBD2 might be the D (6 bases). The CDR3 is made up of 14 amino acids. Trimming stripped 0 bases from V and 6 bases from J, with 13 bases between. Germline V gene lookup returns CDR1 SGHDT and CDR2 YYEEEE.

CDR3: CASRLAGTSYNEQFF. As DNA, the CDR3 is TGTGCCAGCCGACTAGCGGGAACTTCCTACAATGAGCAGTTCTTC. The chain carries TRBV6-1 and TRBJ2-1; TRBD2 agrees at 11 bases. This CDR3 spans 15 amino acids. The V gene end was trimmed by 8 bases and the J gene end by 1 base; junction bases not matched to a gene: 4. In germline, CDR1 is MNHNS, CDR2 SASEGT.

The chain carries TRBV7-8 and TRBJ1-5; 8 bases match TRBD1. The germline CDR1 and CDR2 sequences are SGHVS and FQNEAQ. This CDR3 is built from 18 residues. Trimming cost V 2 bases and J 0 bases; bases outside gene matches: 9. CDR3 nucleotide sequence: TGTGCCAGCAGCTTATTCGGGCAGGGGGCCTCTAGCAATCAGCCCCAGCATTTT. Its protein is CASSLFGQGASSNQPQHF.

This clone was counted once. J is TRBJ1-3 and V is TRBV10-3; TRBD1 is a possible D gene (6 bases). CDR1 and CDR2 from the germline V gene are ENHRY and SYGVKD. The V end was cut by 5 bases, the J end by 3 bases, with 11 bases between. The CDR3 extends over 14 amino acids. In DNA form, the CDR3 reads TGTGCCATCAGTACCGGGACAAGTGGAAACACCATATATTTT. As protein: CAISTGTSGNTIYF.

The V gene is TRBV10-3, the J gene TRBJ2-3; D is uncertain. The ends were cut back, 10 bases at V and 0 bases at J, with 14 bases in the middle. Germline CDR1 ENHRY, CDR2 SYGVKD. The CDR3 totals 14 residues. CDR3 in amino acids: CATVYELSTDTQYF. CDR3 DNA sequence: TGTGCCACTGTATACGAACTAAGCACAGATACGCAGTATTTT.

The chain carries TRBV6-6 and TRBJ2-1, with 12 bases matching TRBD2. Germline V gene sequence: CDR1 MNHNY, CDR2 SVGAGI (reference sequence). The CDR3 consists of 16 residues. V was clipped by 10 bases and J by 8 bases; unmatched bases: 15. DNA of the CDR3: TGTGCCACCAAGCCGACTAGCGGGAGTTCTTCGGATGAGCAGTTCTTC. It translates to CATKPTSGSSSDEQFF.

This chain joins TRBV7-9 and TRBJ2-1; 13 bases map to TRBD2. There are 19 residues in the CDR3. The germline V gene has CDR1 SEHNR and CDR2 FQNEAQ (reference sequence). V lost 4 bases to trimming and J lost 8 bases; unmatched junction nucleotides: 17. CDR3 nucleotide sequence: TGTGCCAGCAGCTCCCGGACTAGCGGGGGTCGGAGATCAGTATATGAGCAGTTCTTC. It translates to CASSSRTSGGRRSVYEQFF.

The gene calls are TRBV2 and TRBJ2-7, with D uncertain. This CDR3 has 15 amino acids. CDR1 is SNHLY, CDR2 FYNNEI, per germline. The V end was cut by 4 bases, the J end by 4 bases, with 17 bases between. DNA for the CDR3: TGTGCCAGCAGTGCAGACACCTTCCTTTGGTACGAGCAGTACTTC. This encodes CASSADTFLWYEQYF.

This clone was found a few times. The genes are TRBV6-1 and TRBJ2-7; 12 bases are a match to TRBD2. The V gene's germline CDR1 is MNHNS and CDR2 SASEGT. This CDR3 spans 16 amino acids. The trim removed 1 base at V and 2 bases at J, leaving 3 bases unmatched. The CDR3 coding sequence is TGTGCCAGCAGTGAAGGCCGACTAGCGGGAGCCTACGAGCAGTACTTC. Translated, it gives CASSEGRLAGAYEQYF.

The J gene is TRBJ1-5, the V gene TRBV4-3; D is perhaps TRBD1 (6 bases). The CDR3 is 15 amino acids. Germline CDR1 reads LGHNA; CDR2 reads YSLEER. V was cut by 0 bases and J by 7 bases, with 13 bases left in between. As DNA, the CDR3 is TGCGCCAGCAGCCAAGATCGCACAGGGAGACAGCCCCAGCATTTT. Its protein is CASSQDRTGRQPQHF.

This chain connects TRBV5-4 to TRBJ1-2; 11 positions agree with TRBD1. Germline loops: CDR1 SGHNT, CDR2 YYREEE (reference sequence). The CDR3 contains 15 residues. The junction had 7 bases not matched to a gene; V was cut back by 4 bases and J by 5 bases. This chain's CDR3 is CASSHRDRGIYGYTF. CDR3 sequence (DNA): TGTGCCAGCAGCCACCGGGACAGGGGGATTTATGGCTACACCTTC.